This TCR beta chain was captured in a study of blood T cell repertoires in COVID-19. TCRdb keeps only in-frame clones here, not all; method: immunoSEQ multiplex PCR. This sample carries approximately 180,000 clones, about 88% of them seen once, and the ten largest clones take under 3%. This CDR3 contains 17 residues. The germline V gene has CDR1 GTSNPN and CDR2 SVGIG (reference sequence). V lost 0 bases and J lost 6, with 23 bases in between. The chain employs TRBV30 and TRBJ1-2; possible D gene TRBD1, 6 bases. The source material was PBMCs or T cells enriched from blood (not recorded which). The source is a woman in her thirties or forties with acute COVID-19. As DNA, the CDR3 is TGTGCCTGGAGTGTATTCGCAGGATTACGGGGACACGATGGCTACACCTTC. This encodes CAWSVFAGLRGHDGYTF.